The sequence of this T cell receptor beta chain was determined in a study of T cells in Graves' hyperthyroidism and ophthalmopathy. There were TCR beta CDR3 regions amplified from RNA transcripts. With the HTBI primer set, the TCR CDR3 went through a first round of RT-PCR. One entry per CDR3 protein, called by TCRdb with MiXCR from the multiplex PCR reads. Altogether about 130,000 distinct CDR3 sequences are present, roughly a fifth being singletons, with the ten largest covering about two thirds. Newly diagnosed hyperthyroidism patients aged 18 to 65 years had disease lasting under 2 months. This clonotype was found many times. Its antigen is not known. Regarding the study as a whole: A median roughly 6.6 months before onset, the model predicted ophthalmopathy. Patients with ophthalmopathy were separated from those with stable hyperthyroidism by a 13 V-J model.

Trimming removed 5 bases from V and 4 bases from J; junction bases left unmatched: 4. CDR1 is MNHNS, CDR2 SASEGT, per germline. The CDR3 is made up of 15 amino acids. V is TRBV6-1 and J is TRBJ2-2; 10 bases match TRBD2. The sample was blood. This TCR came from a woman aged 45-59 years with Graves' hyperthyroidism that later progressed to Graves' ophthalmopathy. The CDR3: CASSPLAGGTGELFF. CDR3 DNA: TGTGCCAGCAGTCCCTTAGCGGGAGGCACCGGGGAGCTGTTTTTT.